This T cell receptor beta chain is from a study of blood T cells in healthy people across ages. This clonotype has a handful of counts. Germline V gene sequence: CDR1 SGHVS, CDR2 FQNEAQ. There are 16 residues in the CDR3. J lost 0 bases, V lost 5 bases, and 6 bases had no gene match. Alongside a J-beta primer mix, a sample-barcoded 5' primer served in a second PCR lasting roughly 6 to 11 cycles. TCRdb redid the calling of the 5' RACE reads with MiXCR, one entry per CDR3 protein. Of about 2 million distinct CDR3 sequences listed, about 50% are singletons. The specimen was blood. V gene TRBV7-8 combines with J gene TRBJ1-4, with TRBD1 matching 7 bases. The sequence came from a woman aged 40 to 50 in good health. DNA of the CDR3: TGTGCCAGCAGCCGGGGACAGAGTGCAACTAATGAAAAACTGTTTTTT. Translated: CASSRGQSATNEKLFF.